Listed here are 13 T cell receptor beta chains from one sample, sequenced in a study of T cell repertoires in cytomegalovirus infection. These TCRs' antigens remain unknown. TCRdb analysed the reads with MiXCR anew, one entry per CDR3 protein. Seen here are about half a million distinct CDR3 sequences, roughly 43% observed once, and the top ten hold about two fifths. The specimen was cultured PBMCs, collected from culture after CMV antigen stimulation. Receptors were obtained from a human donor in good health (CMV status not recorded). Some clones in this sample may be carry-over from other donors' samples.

CDR3 in amino acids: CSAKVQGSRKLFF. The CDR3, as DNA: TGCAGTGCCAAAGTACAGGGTAGCCGAAAACTGTTTTTT. The chain combines TRBV20-1 with TRBJ1-4; tentative D call: TRBD1 (6 bases). Between the trimmed V and J ends, which lost 6 bases and 10 bases, there was a span of 18 bases. The CDR3 loop spans 13 amino acids. CDR1 DFQATT and CDR2 SNEGSKA come from the germline V gene (reference sequence).

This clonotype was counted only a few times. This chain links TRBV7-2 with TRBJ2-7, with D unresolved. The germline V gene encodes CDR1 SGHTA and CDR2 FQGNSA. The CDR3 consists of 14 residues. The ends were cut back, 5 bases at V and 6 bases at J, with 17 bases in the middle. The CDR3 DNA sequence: TGTGCCAGCAGCCCTACGCGAGCCGTTGGCGAGCAGTACTTC. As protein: CASSPTRAVGEQYF.

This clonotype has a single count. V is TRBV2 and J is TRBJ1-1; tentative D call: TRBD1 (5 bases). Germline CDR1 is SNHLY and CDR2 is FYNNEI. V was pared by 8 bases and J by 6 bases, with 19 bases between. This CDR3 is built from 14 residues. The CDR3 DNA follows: TGTGCCAGCTCCGAACTGGGGACGGGGTCTGAAGCTTTCTTT. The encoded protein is CASSELGTGSEAFF.

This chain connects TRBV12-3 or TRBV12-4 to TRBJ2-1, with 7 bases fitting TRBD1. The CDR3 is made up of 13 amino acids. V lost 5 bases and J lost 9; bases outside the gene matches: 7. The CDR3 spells CASSHQTGIEQFF. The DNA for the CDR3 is TGTGCCAGCAGTCACCAGACAGGGATTGAGCAGTTCTTC.

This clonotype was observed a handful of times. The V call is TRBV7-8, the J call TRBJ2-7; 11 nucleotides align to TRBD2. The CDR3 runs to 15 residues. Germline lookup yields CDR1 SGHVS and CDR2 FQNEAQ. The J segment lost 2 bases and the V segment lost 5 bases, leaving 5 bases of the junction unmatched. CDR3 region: CASSPTSGATYEQYF. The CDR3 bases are TGTGCCAGCAGCCCGACTAGCGGGGCAACCTACGAGCAGTACTTC.

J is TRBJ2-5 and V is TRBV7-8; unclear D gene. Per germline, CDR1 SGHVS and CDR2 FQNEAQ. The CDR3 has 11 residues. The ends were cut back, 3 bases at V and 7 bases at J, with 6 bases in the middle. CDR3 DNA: TGTGCCAGCAGCTTCACGGGGACCCAGTACTTC. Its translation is CASSFTGTQYF.

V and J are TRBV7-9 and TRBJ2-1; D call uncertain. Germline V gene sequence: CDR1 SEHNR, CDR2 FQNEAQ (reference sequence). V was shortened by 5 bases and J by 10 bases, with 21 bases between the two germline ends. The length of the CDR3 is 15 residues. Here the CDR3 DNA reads TGTGCCAGCAGCGCCCGGTCCTCTGTGGTGTCGGAGCAGTTCTTC. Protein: CASSARSSVVSEQFF.

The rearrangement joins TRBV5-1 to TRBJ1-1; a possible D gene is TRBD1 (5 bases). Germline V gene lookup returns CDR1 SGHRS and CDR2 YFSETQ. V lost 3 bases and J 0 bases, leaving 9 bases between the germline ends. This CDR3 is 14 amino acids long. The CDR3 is CASSSDTLNTEAFF. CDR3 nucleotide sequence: TGCGCCAGCAGCTCGGACACTCTGAACACTGAAGCTTTCTTT.

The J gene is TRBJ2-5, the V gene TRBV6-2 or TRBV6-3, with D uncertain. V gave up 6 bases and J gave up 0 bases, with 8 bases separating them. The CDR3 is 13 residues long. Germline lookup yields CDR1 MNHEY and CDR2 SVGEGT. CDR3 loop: CASRNRYQETQYF. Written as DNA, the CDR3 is TGTGCCAGCAGGAATAGGTACCAAGAGACCCAGTACTTC.

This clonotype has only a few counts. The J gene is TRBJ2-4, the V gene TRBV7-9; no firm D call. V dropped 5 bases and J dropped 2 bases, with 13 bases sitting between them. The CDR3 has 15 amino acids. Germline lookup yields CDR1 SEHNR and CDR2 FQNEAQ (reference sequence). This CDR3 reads CASSPGRWTKNIQYF. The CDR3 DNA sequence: TGTGCCAGCAGCCCTGGACGGTGGACCAAAAACATTCAGTACTTC.

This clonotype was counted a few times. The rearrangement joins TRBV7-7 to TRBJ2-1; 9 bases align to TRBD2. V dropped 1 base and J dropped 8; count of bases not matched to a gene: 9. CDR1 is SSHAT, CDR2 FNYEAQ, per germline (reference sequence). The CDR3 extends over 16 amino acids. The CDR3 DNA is TGTGCCAGCAGCTTAGAACTGGGACTAGCTGGTGATGAGCAGTTCTTC. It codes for CASSLELGLAGDEQFF.

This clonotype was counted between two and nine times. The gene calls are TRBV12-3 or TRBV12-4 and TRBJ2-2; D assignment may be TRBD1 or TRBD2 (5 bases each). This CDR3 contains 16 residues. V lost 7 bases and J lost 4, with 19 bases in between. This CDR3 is CASTAPGRSITGELFF. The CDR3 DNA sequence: TGTGCCAGCACCGCCCCGGGACGGAGTATCACCGGGGAGCTGTTTTTT.

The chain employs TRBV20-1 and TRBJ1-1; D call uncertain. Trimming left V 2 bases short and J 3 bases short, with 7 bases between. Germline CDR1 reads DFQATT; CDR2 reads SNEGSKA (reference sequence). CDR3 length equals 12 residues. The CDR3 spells CSARPGDTEAFF. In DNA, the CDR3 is TGCAGTGCTAGACCTGGGGACACTGAAGCTTTCTTT.